A single T cell receptor beta chain is shown here with its context. This sample is drawn from a study of OX40 agonist ivuxolimab in advanced cancers. CDR1 is SGHTA and CDR2 is FQGNSA in the germline V gene. V dropped 5 bases and J dropped 2 bases, with 12 bases sitting between them. The CDR3 extends over 15 amino acids. Data came from immunoSEQ multiplex PCR; TCRdb stores just in-frame clones and leaves some out. This table holds about 89,000 clones, approximately 91% found once. The sequencing here drew on CD4+ or CD8+ T cells sorted from blood, taken in a trial of the OX40 agonist ivuxolimab. V and J are TRBV7-2 and TRBJ1-4, with a tentative D call TRBD1 (6 bases). The receptor was derived from an adult with an advanced solid tumor such as melanoma, head and neck, liver or kidney cancer. The CDR3 nucleotides are TGTGCCAGCAGCCCCGGGGGGCAGACTAATGAAAAACTGTTTTTT. The encoded protein is CASSPGGQTNEKLFF.